This T cell receptor beta chain is drawn from a study of CD8+ T cells in alopecia areata. As for the study in general: Tofacitinib was given for 6 to 18 months, then stopped for 6 months.

RNA extraction and reverse transcription yielded cDNA as sequencing template. Some clones are missing from TCRdb's copy, which holds only in-frame ones; the method was immunoSEQ multiplex PCR. This table has 150,000 to 200,000 clones, roughly 64% appearing once. Treatment indicated: oral pan-JAK inhibitor, 5-10 mg twice daily. This receptor was taken from a human donor with alopecia areata. The sample was CD4+ T cells sorted from blood, taken at week 24, from a patient treated with tofacitinib.

In DNA, the CDR3 is TGTGCCAGCTCACCAGGAGGCGACGGCAATCAGCCCCAGCATTTT. Its protein is CASSPGGDGNQPQHF. The V and J genes are TRBV18 and TRBJ1-5; unclear D gene. This CDR3 spans 15 amino acids. Trimming took 2 bases from V and 2 from J, leaving 10 bases between them. The germline gives CDR1 KGHSH, CDR2 LQKENI.